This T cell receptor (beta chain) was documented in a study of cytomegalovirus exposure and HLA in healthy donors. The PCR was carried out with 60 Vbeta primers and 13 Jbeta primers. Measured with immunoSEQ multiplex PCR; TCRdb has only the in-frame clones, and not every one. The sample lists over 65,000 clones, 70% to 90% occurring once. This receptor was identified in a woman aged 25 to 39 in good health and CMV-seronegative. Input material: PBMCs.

The CDR3 loop reads CASSLGTSGNEQFF. The CDR3 bases are TGCGCCAGCAGCTTGGGGACTAGCGGCAATGAGCAGTTCTTC. The genes are TRBV5-1 and TRBJ2-1, with TRBD2 identical over 10 bases. The length of the CDR3 is 14 residues. V was pared by 0 bases and J by 6 bases, with 0 bases of the junction left unmatched. Per germline, CDR1 SGHRS and CDR2 YFSETQ.